The clone carrying this T cell receptor beta chain is a singleton in its sample. Its matching antigen is unknown. V was pared by 4 bases and J by 2 bases, with 11 bases of the junction left unmatched. CDR1 is SGHRS, CDR2 YFSETQ, per germline. CDR3 length: 16 residues. This entry belongs to a study of cytotoxic CD8 clonotypes in ibrutinib-treated CLL. Study as a whole: Investigators collected response samples after a median roughly 13 months of treatment, range 6 to 36. Study outcomes and limitations: Public clonotypes, an uncommon group, contracted or remained stable on treatment.

Sequenced by immunoSEQ multiplex PCR; TCRdb stores in-frame clones only, minus some. Among some 130,000 clones listed, around 76% were seen once. J is TRBJ2-7 and V is TRBV5-1; 8 positions match TRBD1. Sequenced material: PBMCs, taken after 24 months of ibrutinib treatment. The clonotype originates from a human donor with chronic lymphocytic leukemia. Here the CDR3 reads CASSPGVGQATYEQYF. The DNA of the CDR3 is TGCGCCAGCAGCCCGGGGGTGGGACAGGCAACCTACGAGCAGTACTTC.